A selection of T cell receptor beta chains follows, all from one sample in a study of cytomegalovirus exposure and HLA in healthy donors. The assay was immunoSEQ multiplex PCR, and TCRdb's table has in-frame clones only and misses some. The data show about 140,000 clones, 78% seen once. The sample taken for sequencing was PBMCs. These TCRs come from a male donor in good health and CMV-seronegative. CDR3s include the opening cysteine and the closing phenylalanine or tryptophan. The order of the fields is D gene, J gene, V gene, clone size, CDR3 DNA, CDR3 protein. The D gene is left open where the match is weak. For some rows the clone size is stated as once, few or many, or as a class when expanded; others skip it.

. | TRBJ1-3 | TRBV5-5 | . | TGTGCCAGCAGCGACCCGACAGGACCTGGAAACACCATATATTTT | CASSDPTGPGNTIYF
. | TRBJ1-2 | TRBV18 | . | TGTGCCAGCTCACCAGGCGGTGATGGCTACACCTTC | CASSPGGDGYTF
TRBD1 | TRBJ1-4 | TRBV5-4 | . | TGTGCCAGCAGCTTGAGGAGAACAGGGGGATCCGAAAAACTGTTTTTT | CASSLRRTGGSEKLFF
TRBD1 | TRBJ1-2 | TRBV30 | . | TGTGCCTGGAGTGTACCCAGGACAGGGCTTAACTATGGCTACACCTTC | CAWSVPRTGLNYGYTF
TRBD2 | TRBJ2-1 | TRBV11-2 | . | TGTGCCAGCAGCTTACGGAGCGGGAGGGCTCTATACAATGAGCAGTTCTTC | CASSLRSGRALYNEQFF
. | TRBJ1-5 | TRBV4-3 | . | TGCGCCAGCAGCCAAGATGGGACACCCCAAGAGCCCCAGCATTTT | CASSQDGTPQEPQHF
TRBD1 | TRBJ1-2 | TRBV6-6 | . | TGTGCCAGCAGACAAGGACAGGGGAACTATGGCTACACCTTC | CASRQGQGNYGYTF
TRBD2 | TRBJ2-3 | TRBV2 | . | TGTGCCAGCAGTCCGGGACTAGCGGGGGGTGGCACAGATACGCAGTATTTT | CASSPGLAGGGTDTQYF
. | TRBJ2-5 | TRBV27 | . | TGTGCCAGCAGTCCACCTAACGTGGAGACCCAGTACTTC | CASSPPNVETQYF
. | TRBJ1-5 | TRBV5-6 | . | TGTGCCAGCAGCTTGAGCGGTTATAGCAATCAGCCCCAGCATTTT | CASSLSGYSNQPQHF
TRBD1 | TRBJ1-2 | TRBV5-4 | . | TGTGCCAGCAGCTTGGGACAGGGGTATTATGGCTACACCTTC | CASSLGQGYYGYTF
TRBD1 | TRBJ1-2 | TRBV5-1 | . | TGCGCCAGCAGCGTCGACAGGGTTTACGATGGCTACACCTTC | CASSVDRVYDGYTF
TRBD1 | TRBJ1-1 | TRBV10-1 | . | TGCGCCACCCGAGAGGACAGGGGACGTTTCTTT | CATREDRGRFF
. | TRBJ2-1 | TRBV7-3 | . | TGTGCCAGCAGCTTAGGGCTTTCCTCGAAACAGTTCTTC | CASSLGLSSKQFF
TRBD1 | TRBJ1-1 | TRBV2 | . | TGTGCCAGCAGTGTTCAGGGGGCTAACACTGAAGCTTTCTTT | CASSVQGANTEAFF
. | TRBJ2-3 | TRBV5-6 | . | TGTGCCAGCAGCTGGGGGGATCCAGATACGCAGTATTTT | CASSWGDPDTQYF
TRBD1 | TRBJ1-2 | TRBV5-1 | . | TGCGCCAGCAGCCCGGGACAGGGCTACTATGGCTACACCTTC | CASSPGQGYYGYTF
. | TRBJ2-5 | TRBV7-3 | few | TGTGCCAGCAGCCCTGGGACACTCCCCGGGGAGACCCAGTACTTC | CASSPGTLPGETQYF
TRBD1 | TRBJ2-5 | TRBV19 | . | TGTGCCAGTAACCCGGACAGGGACCAAGAGACCCAGTACTTC | CASNPDRDQETQYF
. | TRBJ1-1 | TRBV7-3 | few | TGTGCCAGCAGCCCTGGTCGAGGAGCCGGTGGGACTGAAGCTTTCTTT | CASSPGRGAGGTEAFF
TRBD2 | TRBJ2-7 | TRBV27 | . | TGTGCCAGCAGTGGGACTAGCAGCTACGAGCAGTACTTC | CASSGTSSYEQYF
TRBD1 | TRBJ2-3 | TRBV9 | . | TGTGCCAGCAGCGTAGGTGGACAGGATAGCACAGATACGCAGTATTTT | CASSVGGQDSTDTQYF
. | TRBJ1-2 | TRBV30 | . | TGTGCCTGGAGTGTCGGCGGTCTACCGTATGGCTACACCTTC | CAWSVGGLPYGYTF
. | TRBJ1-6 | TRBV5-1 | . | TGCGCCAGCAGCTTGGAAGGGACGGGGGCCTATAATTCACCCCTCCACTTT | CASSLEGTGAYNSPLHF
. | TRBJ1-5 | TRBV30 | few | TGTGCCTGGAGTGCGGCAGGGCGGCCAGATCAGCCCCAGCATTTT | CAWSAAGRPDQPQHF
TRBD2 | TRBJ2-7 | TRBV5-1 | . | TGCGCCAGCAGCGCCGGGACTAGCGGGGGGAGTGTACTCTCCTACGAGCAGTACTTC | CASSAGTSGGSVLSYEQYF
. | TRBJ1-1 | TRBV7-9 | . | TGTGCCAGCAGCTTAGGTTCGGGGGGCCGGGACACCTTT | CASSLGSGGRDTF
. | TRBJ1-2 | TRBV7-9 | . | TGTGCCAGCAGCTTAAGTGTATCCCGGGGCTACACCTTC | CASSLSVSRGYTF
TRBD1 | TRBJ2-7 | TRBV18 | . | TGTGCCAGCTCACCACCGATCGCAGGGGGTGAGCAGTACTTC | CASSPPIAGGEQYF
. | TRBJ1-1 | TRBV27 | . | TGTGCCAGCAGTATGACACTCCCGTACACTGAAGCTTTCTTT | CASSMTLPYTEAFF
. | TRBJ2-1 | TRBV27 | once | TGTGCCAGCAGTGTCGGGAGAGCGGCCTACAATGAGCAGTTCTTC | CASSVGRAAYNEQFF
. | TRBJ1-5 | TRBV28 | once | TGTGCCAGCAGTTCCCCGAGTAGTGGGGGCTGGCCCCAGCATTTT | CASSSPSSGGWPQHF
. | TRBJ1-5 | TRBV27 | . | TGTGCCAGCAGTTTTGGAGGTCAGCCCCAGCATTTT | CASSFGGQPQHF
. | TRBJ1-2 | TRBV9 | . | TGTGCCAGCAGCGTAGTGAGCGGGAACTATGGCTACACCTTC | CASSVVSGNYGYTF
. | TRBJ1-2 | TRBV4-1 | . | TGCGCCAGCAGCCAACCAGGGGCGCAAGGCTACACCTTC | CASSQPGAQGYTF
TRBD1 | TRBJ2-5 | TRBV7-9 | few | TGTGCCAGCAGCCCAATCCAGGACAGGGAAGAGACCCAGTACTTC | CASSPIQDREETQYF
. | TRBJ1-1 | TRBV5-1 | . | TGCGCCAGCAGCTTGGACAGGCGCGCTGAAGCTTTCTTT | CASSLDRRAEAFF
. | TRBJ2-7 | TRBV1 | . | TGCACCAGCAGCCAAACTCGCTCGGAGGCCGTAATCTACGAGCAGTACTTC | CTSSQTRSEAVIYEQYF
. | TRBJ1-1 | TRBV7-9 | . | TGTGCCAGCAGCCTTAGCCGGAACACTGAAGCTTTCTTT | CASSLSRNTEAFF
. | TRBJ2-5 | TRBV23-1 | . | TGCGCCAGCAGTCACCACGCCCGGGGAGAGACCCAGTACTTC | CASSHHARGETQYF
. | TRBJ1-3 | TRBV7-9 | once | TGTGCCAGCAGCTGGGGCACCGGCTTTTCGGACACCATATATTTT | CASSWGTGFSDTIYF
. | TRBJ1-3 | TRBV28 | . | TGTGCCAGCAGTATTGGGGGGGCTGGAAACACCATATATTTT | CASSIGGAGNTIYF
. | TRBJ2-2 | TRBV7-9 | . | TGTGCCAGCAGCTTAGTTGGGCGGCAGGGAAGCACCGGGGAGCTGTTTTTT | CASSLVGRQGSTGELFF
TRBD2 | TRBJ2-5 | TRBV19 | . | TGTGCCAGTAGTATAGTGGGGGGGAAAGAGACCCAGTACTTC | CASSIVGGKETQYF